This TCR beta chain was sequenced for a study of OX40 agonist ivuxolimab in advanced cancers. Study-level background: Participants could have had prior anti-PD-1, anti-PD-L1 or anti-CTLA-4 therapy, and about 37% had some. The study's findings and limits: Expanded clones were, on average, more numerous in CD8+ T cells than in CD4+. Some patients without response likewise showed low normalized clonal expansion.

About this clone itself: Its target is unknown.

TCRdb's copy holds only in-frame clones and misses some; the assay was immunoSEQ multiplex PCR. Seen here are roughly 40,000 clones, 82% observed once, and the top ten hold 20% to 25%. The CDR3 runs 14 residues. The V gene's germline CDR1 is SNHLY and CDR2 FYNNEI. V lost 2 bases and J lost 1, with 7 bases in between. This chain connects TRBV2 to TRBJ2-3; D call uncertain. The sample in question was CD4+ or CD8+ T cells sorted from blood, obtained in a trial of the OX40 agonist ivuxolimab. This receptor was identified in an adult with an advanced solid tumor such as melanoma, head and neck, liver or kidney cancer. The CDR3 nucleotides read TGTGCCAGCAGTGAAAGGCCGGGCACAGATACGCAGTATTTT. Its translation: CASSERPGTDTQYF.